This is a list of T cell receptor beta chains from one sample in a study of blood T cell repertoires in COVID-19. Clones were read by immunoSEQ multiplex PCR, and TCRdb kept only the in-frame ones, dropping some. The sample has around 260,000 clones, over 70% seen once. Source material: peripheral blood. These receptors were taken from a woman in her 70s with COVID-19, enrolled during active disease. CDR3s include the opening cysteine and the closing phenylalanine or tryptophan. The D gene is left open where the match is weak. Clone size, where shown, is once, few, many, or a class for clones that have expanded.

17	TRBV5-4	.	TRBJ2-2	TRBD1	TGTGCCAGCAGCAATAGGGGGACAGGTCCAAACACCGGGGAGCTGTTTTTT	CASSNRGTGPNTGELFF
19	TRBV7-8	.	TRBJ2-1	TRBD2	TGTGCCAGCAGCTTAATTGGGACTAGCGGGAGTAGCTCCTACAATGAGCAGTTCTTC	CASSLIGTSGSSSYNEQFF
14	TRBV19	.	TRBJ1-2	.	TGTGCCAGTAGTCCCGGGTTGGGGCCCTATGGCTACACCTTC	CASSPGLGPYGYTF
13	TRBV18	once	TRBJ1-4	.	TGTGCCAGCTCACGGGCAGACAATGAAAAACTGTTTTTT	CASSRADNEKLFF
13	TRBV7-9	.	TRBJ1-1	.	TGTGCCAGCAGCTTAGGGGGGAGGACTGAAGCTTTCTTT	CASSLGGRTEAFF
14	TRBV29-1	.	TRBJ1-2	TRBD1	TGCAGCGTTGAGCCGGGACAGGGGGCGTACGGCTACACCTTC	CSVEPGQGAYGYTF
15	TRBV2	.	TRBJ1-4	TRBD1	TGTGCCAGCAGCACCGTGGGACAGATTCATGAAAAACTGTTTTTT	CASSTVGQIHEKLFF
15	TRBV18	.	TRBJ2-7	TRBD1	TGTGCCAGCTCACCCTTGGGGCAGGGGGCCTACGAGCAGTACTTC	CASSPLGQGAYEQYF
15	TRBV19	.	TRBJ1-1	TRBD1	TGTGCCAGTAGTGTAAGGGACAGATCTAACACTGAAGCTTTCTTT	CASSVRDRSNTEAFF
15	TRBV4-3	.	TRBJ1-6	TRBD1	TGCGCCAGCAGCCAAAGGGGACAGGAAAATTCACCCCTCCACTTT	CASSQRGQENSPLHF
15	TRBV14	.	TRBJ2-7	TRBD2	TGTGCCAGCAGCCAGATAGGACTAGCGGCCTACGAGCAGTACTTC	CASSQIGLAAYEQYF
15	TRBV9	.	TRBJ1-3	.	TGTGCCAGCAGCGTAGTCGCGGGGACTGGAAACACCATATATTTT	CASSVVAGTGNTIYF
14	TRBV15	.	TRBJ1-1	TRBD1	TGTGCCACCAGCAGATCAAAAGGACAGGGGACGGCTTTCTTT	CATSRSKGQGTAFF
13	TRBV29-1	.	TRBJ2-7	TRBD2	TGCAGCGTCGCTCCTCTAGCGGGAGACGAGCAGTACTTC	CSVAPLAGDEQYF
13	TRBV9	once	TRBJ2-3	.	TGTGCCAGCAGCGTAACGGGTACAGATACGCAGTATTTT	CASSVTGTDTQYF
15	TRBV10-3	.	TRBJ2-1	TRBD1	TGTGCCACCCGGGACAGCCCTAGCTCCTACAATGAGCAGTTCTTC	CATRDSPSSYNEQFF
16	TRBV9	once	TRBJ2-7	.	TGTGCCAGCCCTCGAGGGAGTAGCACCGGGTTTTACGAGCAGTACTTC	CASPRGSSTGFYEQYF
11	TRBV28	.	TRBJ2-4	.	TGTGCCAGCGGGAGAGAAAACATTCAGTACTTC	CASGRENIQYF
14	TRBV6-6	.	TRBJ1-1	.	TGTGCCAGCGTGATGAATGAGGCGAACACTGAAGCTTTCTTT	CASVMNEANTEAFF
17	TRBV28	few	TRBJ2-1	TRBD2	TGTGCCAGCAGTATCATCACCGGGACTAGCGGCTACAATGAGCAGTTCTTC	CASSIITGTSGYNEQFF
17	TRBV5-1	.	TRBJ2-2	TRBD1	TGCGCCAGCAGCTGGCGTGCTGGGACAGATAACACCGGGGAGCTGTTTTTT	CASSWRAGTDNTGELFF
13	TRBV7-9	few	TRBJ2-1	.	TGTGCCAGCAGCGCCAGCTCCTACAATGAGCAGTTCTTC	CASSASSYNEQFF
14	TRBV27	.	TRBJ1-1	.	TGTGCCAGCAGTTTCCGGGCCCAGGGCACTGAAGCTTTCTTT	CASSFRAQGTEAFF
14	TRBV5-1	.	TRBJ2-7	.	TGCGCCAGCAGCTTGGTGGGGGCTCCCTACGAGCAGTACTTC	CASSLVGAPYEQYF
13	TRBV18	once	TRBJ2-7	.	TGTGCCAGCTCACCACCGACAAACTACGAGCAGTACTTC	CASSPPTNYEQYF
15	TRBV5-1	once	TRBJ2-7	TRBD2	TGCGCCAGCAGCTTGCAACTAGCGGGAGCCAACGAGCAGTACTTC	CASSLQLAGANEQYF
16	TRBV28	.	TRBJ1-1	.	TGTGCCAGCGGTCATGGCCAGGTCGTCCTGAACACTGAAGCTTTCTTT	CASGHGQVVLNTEAFF
16	TRBV19	.	TRBJ1-1	.	TGTGCCAGTAGTATTACAGGGAGTTATAAGAACACTGAAGCTTTCTTT	CASSITGSYKNTEAFF
14	TRBV30	.	TRBJ1-3	.	TGTGCCTGGAGTTATTACCCGAGTGGAAACACCATATATTTT	CAWSYYPSGNTIYF
13	TRBV28	.	TRBJ2-5	TRBD1	TGTGCCAGCAGAACAGGGGGCCTAGAGACCCAGTACTTC	CASRTGGLETQYF
15	TRBV28	.	TRBJ1-5	TRBD1	TGTGCCAGCAGCCACCGGACAGGGAGGGGTCAGCCCCAGCATTTT	CASSHRTGRGQPQHF
15	TRBV7-3	.	TRBJ2-2	.	TGTGCCAGCAGCCCACAAGGGGGTTTAGGCGGGGAGCTGTTTTTT	CASSPQGGLGGELFF
12	TRBV5-1	.	TRBJ1-2	.	TGCGCCAGCAGCTTGGACTCGGTTGGCTACACCTTC	CASSLDSVGYTF
13	TRBV20-1	.	TRBJ1-2	TRBD1	TGCAGTGCTAGTCCAGGGGGTGACTATGGCTACACCTTC	CSASPGGDYGYTF
14	TRBV15	.	TRBJ2-7	TRBD2	TGTGCCACCAGCAGCCAGACTAGCGGGAGCGAGCAGTACTTC	CATSSQTSGSEQYF
15	TRBV4-2	.	TRBJ2-3	.	TGTGCCAGCAGCCAAGCCGAGACTACCACAGATACGCAGTATTTT	CASSQAETTTDTQYF
15	TRBV6-5	.	TRBJ2-7	TRBD2	TGTGCCAGCAGTTACCTCGCGGGAGTGGGCTACGAGCAGTACTTC	CASSYLAGVGYEQYF
13	TRBV28	.	TRBJ1-5	.	TGTGCCAGCAGTTTAGGGAGGCCGGGGCCCCAGCATTTT	CASSLGRPGPQHF
16	TRBV25-1	.	TRBJ1-2	.	TGTGCCAGCAGTGAATATAAAACAGGGAGTGTCTATGGCTACACCTTC	CASSEYKTGSVYGYTF
16	TRBV27	.	TRBJ2-7	TRBD1	TGTGCCAGCAGTTCCTTTACGGGCAGGGGGTGGGGGGAGCAGTACTTC	CASSSFTGRGWGEQYF
16	TRBV15	.	TRBJ1-5	TRBD1	TGTGCCACCAGCAGAGATCCTAGGACAGGGGTTCAGCCCCAGCATTTT	CATSRDPRTGVQPQHF
18	TRBV24-1	once	TRBJ2-2	.	TGTGCCACCAGTGGACCGGGACATCAAAACGCGAACACCGGGGAGCTGTTTTTT	CATSGPGHQNANTGELFF
15	TRBV5-1	.	TRBJ1-5	TRBD1	TGCGCCAGCAGCTTGGGCGGGACAGTCAATCAGCCCCAGCATTTT	CASSLGGTVNQPQHF
15	TRBV6-5	.	TRBJ2-5	.	TGTGCCAGCAGTCCTACATCGACAGGAAGTGCGACCCAGTACTTC	CASSPTSTGSATQYF
13	TRBV30	.	TRBJ2-7	TRBD1	TGTGCCTGGAGCCGGGACAGGTCCTACGAGCAGTACTTC	CAWSRDRSYEQYF
19	TRBV4-3	few	TRBJ2-1	TRBD2	TGCGCCAGCAGCCAAGAATCCCATATAGCGGGAGGGATTAGCAATGAGCAGTTCTTC	CASSQESHIAGGISNEQFF
18	TRBV29-1	.	TRBJ2-1	TRBD2	TGCAGCGTTGACACGGGACTAGCGGGAAGGTGGTCCTACAATGAGCAGTTCTTC	CSVDTGLAGRWSYNEQFF
13	TRBV4-1	.	TRBJ2-1	.	TGCGCCAGCAGCCAACCCCTAGCAACTGAGCAGTTCTTC	CASSQPLATEQFF
18	TRBV7-8	.	TRBJ1-1	.	TGTGCCAGCAGGCTTGACGGAGACAGCCTCCAGAGGAACACTGAAGCTTTCTTT	CASRLDGDSLQRNTEAFF
14	TRBV9	few	TRBJ1-5	.	TGTGCCAGCAGCGTAGGGGAGGGTAGTCAGCCCCAGCATTTT	CASSVGEGSQPQHF
17	TRBV5-1	once	TRBJ1-3	TRBD1	TGCGCCAGCAGCTCAACCGGACAGGGAGACTCTGGAAACACCATATATTTT	CASSSTGQGDSGNTIYF
15	TRBV6-2/TRBV6-3	.	TRBJ2-1	TRBD1	TGTGCCAGCAGTAAGACAGGGGGCGGTTACAATGAGCAGTTCTTC	CASSKTGGGYNEQFF
14	TRBV29-1	.	TRBJ2-7	.	TGCAGCGTTGACTTCCGGCCGCAGGTCTACGAGCAGTACTTC	CSVDFRPQVYEQYF
14	TRBV27	.	TRBJ2-5	TRBD2	TGTGCCAGCAGTTATAGCGGGGCCCAAGAGACCCAGTACTTC	CASSYSGAQETQYF
15	TRBV3-1/TRBV3-2	.	TRBJ2-1	.	TGTGCCAGCAGCCTGGACACGATCTCCTACAATGAGCAGTTCTTC	CASSLDTISYNEQFF